The 7 T cell receptor beta chains below all came from one sample that was sequenced in a study of T-cell memory formation after mild COVID-19. TCRdb reanalysed the 5' RACE reads using MiXCR and keeps one entry per CDR3 protein. The data hold about 250,000 distinct CDR3 sequences, with about 16% observed a single time. The sample comprised PBMCs or a T cell subset sorted from them (not recorded which). The receptors here all came from an adult woman who had mild COVID-19 (a few samples of this study predate the infection). Cell type and time point are not known.

This clonotype showed up just a few times. The rearrangement uses TRBV6-6 and TRBJ1-6; 7 bases match TRBD1. V lost 7 bases and J lost 7; bases outside the gene matches: 10. CDR3 length: 15 amino acids. CDR1 and CDR2 (germline): MNHNY, SVGAGI (reference sequence). The CDR3 DNA reads as TGTGCCAGCAAGGGTACCGGGACAGTCAATTCACCCCTCCACTTT. Its translation is CASKGTGTVNSPLHF.

V and J are TRBV12-3 or TRBV12-4 and TRBJ1-6; a weak D match, TRBD1 (5 bases). This CDR3 contains 16 residues. Trimming removed 3 bases from V and 7 bases from J, with 16 bases in between. CDR3 sequence (DNA): TGTGCCAGCAGTTTCGGGGGGTTGACGCTCAATTCACCCCTCCACTTT. Protein: CASSFGGLTLNSPLHF.

The chain couples TRBV3-1 to TRBJ1-1, with TRBD1 matching over 7 bases. The junction had 3 bases not matched to a gene; V was cut back by 3 bases and J by 2 bases. This CDR3 is built from 14 residues. Looked up from germline, CDR1 is LGHDT and CDR2 is YNNKEL (reference sequence). CDR3 nucleotide sequence: TGTGCCAGCAGCCATAGGGGGCGAAACACTGAAGCTTTCTTT. It codes for CASSHRGRNTEAFF.

This chain joins TRBV7-7 and TRBJ2-4; tentatively, D is TRBD1 (5 bases). This CDR3 spans 15 amino acids. Germline values: CDR1 SSHAT, CDR2 FNYEAQ (reference sequence). The DNA for the CDR3 is TGTGCTAGCCATTGCCAGGGATTAGCCAAAAACATTCAGTACTTC. It encodes CASHCQGLAKNIQYF.

This clonotype was observed a handful of times. The chain uses TRBV6-6 and TRBJ1-5; 7 bases fit TRBD1. The V gene's germline CDR1 is MNHNY and CDR2 SVGAGI (reference sequence). The CDR3 consists of 16 residues. V shed 6 bases and J 2 bases; nucleotides not matched to a gene: 10. The CDR3: CASSHFDRAGNQPQHF. CDR3 bases: TGTGCCAGCAGCCACTTTGACAGGGCGGGCAATCAGCCCCAGCATTTT.

V usage is TRBV25-1 and J usage is TRBJ2-5, with D unresolved. V was trimmed by 3 bases and J by 6 bases, leaving 17 bases between them. The length of the CDR3 is 15 residues. The germline V gene encodes CDR1 MGHDK and CDR2 SYGVNS. CDR3 residues: CASSDPGSRLKTQYF. The CDR3 region has the DNA TGTGCCAGCAGTGACCCAGGAAGCCGCCTTAAGACCCAGTACTTC.

This clonotype was found many times. The V gene is TRBV7-3, the J gene TRBJ1-1; 7 bases line up with TRBD1. CDR3 length: 15 residues. The germline gives CDR1 SGHTA, CDR2 FQGTGA. The V segment lost 4 bases and the J segment 5 bases; nucleotides outside the gene matches: 10. In nucleotides, the CDR3 is TGTGCCAGCAGCTCCGGCGCAGGGGGTGGTACTGAAGCTTTCTTT. Translation gives CASSSGAGGGTEAFF.